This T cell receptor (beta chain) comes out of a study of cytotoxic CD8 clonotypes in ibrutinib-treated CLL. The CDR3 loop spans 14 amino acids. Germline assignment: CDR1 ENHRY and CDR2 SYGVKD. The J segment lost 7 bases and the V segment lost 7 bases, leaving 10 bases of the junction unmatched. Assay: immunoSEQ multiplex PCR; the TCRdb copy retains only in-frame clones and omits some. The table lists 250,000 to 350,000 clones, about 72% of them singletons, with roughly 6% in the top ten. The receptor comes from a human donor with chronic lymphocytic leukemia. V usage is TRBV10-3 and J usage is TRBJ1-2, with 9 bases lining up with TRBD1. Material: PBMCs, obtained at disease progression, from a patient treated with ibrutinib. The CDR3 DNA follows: TGTGCCATCAACCCCGGGACAGGGAGTGTTGGCTACACCTTC. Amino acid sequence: CAINPGTGSVGYTF.